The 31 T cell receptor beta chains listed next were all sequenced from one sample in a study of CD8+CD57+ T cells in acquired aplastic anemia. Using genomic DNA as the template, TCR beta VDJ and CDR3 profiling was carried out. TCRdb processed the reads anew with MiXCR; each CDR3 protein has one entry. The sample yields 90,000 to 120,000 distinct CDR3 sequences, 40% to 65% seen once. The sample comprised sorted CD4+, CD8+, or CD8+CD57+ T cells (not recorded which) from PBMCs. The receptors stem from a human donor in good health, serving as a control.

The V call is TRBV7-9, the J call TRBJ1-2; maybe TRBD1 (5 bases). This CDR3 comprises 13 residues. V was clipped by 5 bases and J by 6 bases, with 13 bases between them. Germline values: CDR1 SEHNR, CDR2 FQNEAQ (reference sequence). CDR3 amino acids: CASSLGRGDGYTF. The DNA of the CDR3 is TGTGCCAGCAGCCTGGGACGGGGGGATGGCTACACCTTC.

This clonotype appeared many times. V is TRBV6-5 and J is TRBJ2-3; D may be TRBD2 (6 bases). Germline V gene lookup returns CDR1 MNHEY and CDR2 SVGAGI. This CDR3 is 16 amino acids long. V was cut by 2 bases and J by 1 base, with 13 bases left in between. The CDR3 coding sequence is TGTGCCAGCAGTTACAGGCGGGGCCTCCGCACAGATACGCAGTATTTT. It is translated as CASSYRRGLRTDTQYF.

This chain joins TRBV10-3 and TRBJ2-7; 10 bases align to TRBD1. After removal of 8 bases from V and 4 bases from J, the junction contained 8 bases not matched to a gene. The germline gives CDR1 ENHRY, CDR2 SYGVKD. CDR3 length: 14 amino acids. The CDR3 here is CAIAEGTGAYEQYF. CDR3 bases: TGTGCCATCGCTGAAGGGACAGGGGCGTACGAGCAGTACTTC.

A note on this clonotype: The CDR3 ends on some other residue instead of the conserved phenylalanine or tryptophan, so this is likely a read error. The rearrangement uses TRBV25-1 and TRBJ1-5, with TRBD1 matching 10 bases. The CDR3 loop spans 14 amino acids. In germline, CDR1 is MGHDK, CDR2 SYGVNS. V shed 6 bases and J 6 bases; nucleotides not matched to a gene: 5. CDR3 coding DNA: TGTGCCAGCAGCTGGGACAGGGGTAGTCAGCCCCAGCATTCT. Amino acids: CASSWDRGSQPQHS.

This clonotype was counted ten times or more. The CDR3 spells CASSPPGAAQHGYTF. In nucleotides, the CDR3 is TGTGCCAGCAGCCCTCCCGGGGCCGCTCAACATGGCTACACCTTC. The chain uses TRBV5-4 and TRBJ1-2; a weak D match, TRBD1 (5 bases). This CDR3 contains 15 residues. Germline CDR1 reads SGHNT; CDR2 reads YYREEE (reference sequence). V was shortened by 4 bases and J by 6 bases, with 19 bases between the two germline ends.

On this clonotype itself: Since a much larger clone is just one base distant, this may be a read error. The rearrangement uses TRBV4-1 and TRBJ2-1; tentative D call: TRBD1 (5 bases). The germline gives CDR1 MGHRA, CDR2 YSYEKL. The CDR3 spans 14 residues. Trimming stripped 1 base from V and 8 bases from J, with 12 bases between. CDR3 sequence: CASSQAGHYDEQFF. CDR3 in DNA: TGCGCCAGCAGCCAAGCAGGACATTACGATGAGCAGTTCTTC.

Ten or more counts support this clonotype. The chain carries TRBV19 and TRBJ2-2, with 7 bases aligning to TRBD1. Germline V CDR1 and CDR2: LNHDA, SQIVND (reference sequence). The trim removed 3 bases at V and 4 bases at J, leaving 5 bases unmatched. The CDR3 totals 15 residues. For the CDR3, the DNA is TGTGCCAGTAGTATTGACAGGGAAGGCACCGGGGAGCTGTTTTTT. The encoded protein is CASSIDREGTGELFF.

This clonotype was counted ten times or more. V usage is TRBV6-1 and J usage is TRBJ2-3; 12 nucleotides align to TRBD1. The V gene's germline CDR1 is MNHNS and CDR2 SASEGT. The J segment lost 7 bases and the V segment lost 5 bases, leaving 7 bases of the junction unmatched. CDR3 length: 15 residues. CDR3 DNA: TGTGCCAGCAGTTCCCAGGGACAGGGGGCAAATACGCAGTATTTT. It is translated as CASSSQGQGANTQYF.

CDR3 sequence: CASSESTGRAFYNEQFF. DNA for the CDR3: TGCGCCAGCAGTGAGTCGACAGGTCGGGCATTCTACAATGAGCAGTTCTTC. V gene TRBV10-1 combines with J gene TRBJ2-1, with D possibly being TRBD1 (6 bases). Germline CDR1 WNHNN, CDR2 SYGVQD (reference sequence). V lost 0 bases, J lost 3 bases, and 15 bases lay in between. The length of the CDR3 is 17 residues.

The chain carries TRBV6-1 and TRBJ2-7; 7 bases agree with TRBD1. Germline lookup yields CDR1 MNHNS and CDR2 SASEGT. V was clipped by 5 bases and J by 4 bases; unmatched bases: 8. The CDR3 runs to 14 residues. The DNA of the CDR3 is TGTGCCAGCAGTCCCAGACAGGGTGGATACGAGCAGTACTTC. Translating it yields CASSPRQGGYEQYF.

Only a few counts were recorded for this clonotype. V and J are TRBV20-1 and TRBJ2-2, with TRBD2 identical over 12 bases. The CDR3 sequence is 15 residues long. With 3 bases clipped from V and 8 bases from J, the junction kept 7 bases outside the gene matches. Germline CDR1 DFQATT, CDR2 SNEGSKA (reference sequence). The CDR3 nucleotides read TGCAGTGCTAGGCCGAGACTAGCGGGGGAGGGGGAGCTGTTTTTT. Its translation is CSARPRLAGEGELFF.

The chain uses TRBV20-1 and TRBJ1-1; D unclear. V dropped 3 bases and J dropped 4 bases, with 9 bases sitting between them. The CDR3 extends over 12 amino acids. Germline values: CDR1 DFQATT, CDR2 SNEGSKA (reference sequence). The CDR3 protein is CSASQDLTEAFF. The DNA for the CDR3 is TGCAGTGCTAGCCAGGACCTCACTGAAGCTTTCTTT.

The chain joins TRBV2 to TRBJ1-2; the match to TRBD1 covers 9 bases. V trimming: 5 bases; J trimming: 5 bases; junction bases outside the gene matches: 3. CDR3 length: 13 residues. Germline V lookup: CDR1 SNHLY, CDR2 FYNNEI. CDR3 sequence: CASSRDREYGYTF. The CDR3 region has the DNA TGTGCCAGCAGTAGGGACAGGGAGTATGGCTACACCTTC.

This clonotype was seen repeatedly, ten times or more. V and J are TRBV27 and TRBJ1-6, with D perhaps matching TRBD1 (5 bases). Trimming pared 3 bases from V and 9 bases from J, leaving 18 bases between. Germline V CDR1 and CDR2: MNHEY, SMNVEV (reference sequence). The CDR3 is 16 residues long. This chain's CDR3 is CASSFDARVSGSPLHF. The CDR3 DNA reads TGTGCCAGCAGTTTCGACGCCAGGGTATCTGGTTCACCCCTCCACTTT.

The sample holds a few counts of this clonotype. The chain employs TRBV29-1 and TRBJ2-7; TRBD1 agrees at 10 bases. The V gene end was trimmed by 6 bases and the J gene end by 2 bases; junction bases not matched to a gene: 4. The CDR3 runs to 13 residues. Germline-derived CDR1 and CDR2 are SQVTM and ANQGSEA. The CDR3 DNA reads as TGCAGCGTGACCGGGACAGGGGCCTACGAGCAGTACTTC. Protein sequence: CSVTGTGAYEQYF.

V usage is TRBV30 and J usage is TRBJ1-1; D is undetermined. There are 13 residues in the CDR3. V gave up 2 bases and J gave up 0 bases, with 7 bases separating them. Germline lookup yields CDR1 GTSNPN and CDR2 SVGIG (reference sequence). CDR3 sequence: CAWSPGMNTEAFF. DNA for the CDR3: TGTGCCTGGAGTCCAGGAATGAACACTGAAGCTTTCTTT.

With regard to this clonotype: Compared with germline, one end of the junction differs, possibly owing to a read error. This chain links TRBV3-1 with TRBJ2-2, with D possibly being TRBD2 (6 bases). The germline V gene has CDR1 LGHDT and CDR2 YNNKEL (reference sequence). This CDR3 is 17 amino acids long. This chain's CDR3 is CARSQEPGAYTPGELFF. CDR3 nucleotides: TGTGCCCGCAGCCAAGAGCCGGGAGCGTATACACCCGGGGAGCTGTTTTTT.

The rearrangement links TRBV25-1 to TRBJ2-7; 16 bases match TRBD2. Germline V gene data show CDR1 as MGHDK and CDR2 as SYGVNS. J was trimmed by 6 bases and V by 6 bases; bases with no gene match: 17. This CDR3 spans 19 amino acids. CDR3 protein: CASSLKGLAGGLEVGEQYF. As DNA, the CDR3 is TGTGCCAGCAGCCTCAAGGGACTAGCGGGGGGGCTGGAAGTCGGCGAGCAGTACTTC.

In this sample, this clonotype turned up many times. CDR3 protein: CASSPTSYTFYGYTF. CDR3 in DNA: TGTGCCAGCAGCCCGACCTCTTATACCTTCTATGGCTACACCTTC. This chain connects TRBV12-3 or TRBV12-4 to TRBJ1-2, with D uncertain. The CDR3 spans 15 residues. Trimming stripped 6 bases from V and 4 bases from J, with 18 bases between.

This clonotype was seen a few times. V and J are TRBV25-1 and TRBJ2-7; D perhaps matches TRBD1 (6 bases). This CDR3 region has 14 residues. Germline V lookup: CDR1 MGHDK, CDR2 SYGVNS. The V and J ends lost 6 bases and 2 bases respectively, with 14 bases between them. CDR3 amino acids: CASRRWGPTYEQYF. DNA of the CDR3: TGTGCCAGCAGACGGTGGGGGCCCACCTACGAGCAGTACTTC.

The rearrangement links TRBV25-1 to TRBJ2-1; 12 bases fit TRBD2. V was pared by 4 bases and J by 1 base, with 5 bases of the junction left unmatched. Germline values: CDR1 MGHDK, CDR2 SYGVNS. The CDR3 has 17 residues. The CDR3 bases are TGTGCCAGCAGTGGATATACTAGCGGGGGGTCCTACAATGAGCAGTTCTTC. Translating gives CASSGYTSGGSYNEQFF.

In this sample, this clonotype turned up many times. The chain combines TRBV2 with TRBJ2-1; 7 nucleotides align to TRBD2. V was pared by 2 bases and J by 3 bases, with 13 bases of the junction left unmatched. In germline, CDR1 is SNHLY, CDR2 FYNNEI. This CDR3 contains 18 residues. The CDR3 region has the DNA TGTGCCAGCAGTGAATCCAGAGAAGCGGGAAGTGTCTACAATGAGCAGTTCTTC. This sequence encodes CASSESREAGSVYNEQFF.

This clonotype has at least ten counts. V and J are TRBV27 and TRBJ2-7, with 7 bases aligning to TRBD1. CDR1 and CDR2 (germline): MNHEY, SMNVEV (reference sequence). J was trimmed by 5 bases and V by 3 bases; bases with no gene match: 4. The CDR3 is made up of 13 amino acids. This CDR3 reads CASSLTGFDEQYF. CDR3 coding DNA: TGTGCCAGCAGTTTGACAGGGTTTGACGAGCAGTACTTC.

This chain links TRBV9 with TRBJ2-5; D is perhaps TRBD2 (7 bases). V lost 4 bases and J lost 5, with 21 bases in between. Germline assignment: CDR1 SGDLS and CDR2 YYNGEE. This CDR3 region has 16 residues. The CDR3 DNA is TGTGCCAGCAGCTCCTCCCCGGCGGGGGCCTATGAGACCCAGTACTTC. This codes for CASSSSPAGAYETQYF.

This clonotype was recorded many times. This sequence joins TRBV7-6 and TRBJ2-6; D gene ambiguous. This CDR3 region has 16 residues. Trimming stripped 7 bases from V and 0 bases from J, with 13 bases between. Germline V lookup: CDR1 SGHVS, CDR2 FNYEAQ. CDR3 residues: CASNPDGFSGANVLTF. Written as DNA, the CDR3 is TGTGCCAGCAACCCAGACGGATTCTCTGGGGCCAACGTCCTGACTTTC.

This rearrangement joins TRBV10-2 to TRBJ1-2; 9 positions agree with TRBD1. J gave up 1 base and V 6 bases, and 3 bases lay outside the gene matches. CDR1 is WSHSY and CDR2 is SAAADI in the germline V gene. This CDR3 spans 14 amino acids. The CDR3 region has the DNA TGCGCCAGCAGGGGGACAGGGAGTAACTATGGCTACACCTTC. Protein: CASRGTGSNYGYTF.

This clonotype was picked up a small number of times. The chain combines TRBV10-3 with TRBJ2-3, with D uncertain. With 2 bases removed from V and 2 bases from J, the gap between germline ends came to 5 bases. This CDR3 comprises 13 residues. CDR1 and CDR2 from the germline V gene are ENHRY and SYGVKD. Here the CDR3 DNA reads TGTGCCATCAGTGAGCTAAACACAGATACGCAGTATTTT. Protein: CAISELNTDTQYF.

The CDR3 reads CASSVTGATEAFF. The CDR3 coding sequence is TGTGCCAGCAGCGTTACAGGGGCCACTGAAGCTTTCTTT. V usage is TRBV3-1 and J usage is TRBJ1-1; TRBD1 aligns across 7 bases. The ends lost 5 bases at V and 4 bases at J; junction bases unmatched: 4. Germline CDR1 LGHDT, CDR2 YNNKEL (reference sequence). The CDR3 consists of 13 residues.

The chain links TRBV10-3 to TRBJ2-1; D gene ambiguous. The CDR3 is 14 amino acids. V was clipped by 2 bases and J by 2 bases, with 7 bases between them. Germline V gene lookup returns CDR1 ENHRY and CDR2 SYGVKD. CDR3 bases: TGTGCCATCAGTGAGGAGGAAACCTACAATGAGCAGTTCTTC. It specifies CAISEEETYNEQFF.

DNA for the CDR3: TGCGCCAGCAGCTTGGAGGGGGGGTTCATTGATACGCAGTATTTT. It codes for CASSLEGGFIDTQYF. The chain combines TRBV5-1 with TRBJ2-3; D perhaps matches TRBD2 (7 bases). In germline, CDR1 is SGHRS, CDR2 YFSETQ. Trimming left V 0 bases short and J 6 bases short, with 14 bases between. The CDR3 has 15 amino acids.

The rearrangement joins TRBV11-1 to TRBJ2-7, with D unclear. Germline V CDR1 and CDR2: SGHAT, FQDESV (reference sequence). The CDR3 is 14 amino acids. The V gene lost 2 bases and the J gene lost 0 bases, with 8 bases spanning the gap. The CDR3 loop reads CASSLIPVSYEQYF. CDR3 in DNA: TGTGCCAGCAGCTTAATACCCGTCTCCTACGAGCAGTACTTC.